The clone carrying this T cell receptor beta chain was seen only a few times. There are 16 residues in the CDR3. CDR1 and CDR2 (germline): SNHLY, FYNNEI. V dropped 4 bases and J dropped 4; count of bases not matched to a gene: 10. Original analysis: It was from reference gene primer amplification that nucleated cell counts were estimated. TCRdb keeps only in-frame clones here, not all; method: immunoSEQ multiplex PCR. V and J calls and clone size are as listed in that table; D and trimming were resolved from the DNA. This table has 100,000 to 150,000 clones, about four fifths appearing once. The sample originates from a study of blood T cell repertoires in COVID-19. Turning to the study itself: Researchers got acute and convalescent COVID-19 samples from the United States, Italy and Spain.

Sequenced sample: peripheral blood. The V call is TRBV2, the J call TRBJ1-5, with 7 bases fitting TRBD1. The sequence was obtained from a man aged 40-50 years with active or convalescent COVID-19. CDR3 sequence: CASSVSDRLGNQPQHF. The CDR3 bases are TGTGCCAGCAGTGTATCGGACAGGCTTGGGAATCAGCCCCAGCATTTT.